Listed below are T cell receptor beta chains from one sample, sequenced in a study of shared T cell receptors in the human thymus. Here immunoSEQ multiplex PCR was the method, and the copy in TCRdb shows in-frame clones only, minus some. This sample has roughly 710,000 clones, with roughly 85% found just once. These same data were also listed under a study on human thymus T cells.

Sequences were obtained from thymocytes. Source of these receptors: a girl in the first two years of life with a congenital heart defect. Each CDR3 is given with its conserved first and last residue. Fields, in order: V gene, clone size, J gene, D gene, CDR3 protein, CDR3 DNA. A D gene is named only where the DNA matches it firmly. Rows give clone size only sometimes, using once, few, many, or a class for an expanded clone.

TRBV19,.,TRBJ1-3,.,CASSMGLTGNTIYF,TGTGCCAGTAGTATGGGACTGACTGGAAACACCATATATTTT
TRBV4-3,.,TRBJ1-2,.,CASSRNRNGYTF,TGCGCCAGCAGCCGAAACAGGAATGGCTACACCTTC
TRBV7-9,.,TRBJ1-6,.,CASSLVGEAGSLHF,TGTGCCAGCAGCTTAGTCGGGGAGGCTGGGTCCCTCCACTTT
TRBV19,.,TRBJ1-3,TRBD1,CASSMSPAGTGVSSSGNTIYF,TGTGCCAGTAGTATGTCACCCGCCGGGACAGGCGTATCCAGCTCTGGAAACACCATATATTTT
TRBV5-5,.,TRBJ1-1,TRBD1,CASSLARPGGSNTEAFF,TGTGCCAGCAGCTTGGCCCGGCCAGGGGGCTCCAACACTGAAGCTTTCTTT
TRBV4-1,.,TRBJ1-1,.,CASSLMPGHPISMNTEAFF,TGCGCCAGCAGCCTCATGCCGGGACACCCAATAAGCATGAACACTGAAGCTTTCTTT
TRBV14,.,TRBJ2-3,.,CASSQDWRTYSSTDTQYF,TGTGCCAGCAGCCAAGACTGGAGAACATACTCTAGCACAGATACGCAGTATTTT
TRBV5-1,.,TRBJ2-5,TRBD2,CASSPASLMRLAGVETQYF,TGCGCCAGCAGCCCCGCTAGTCTTATGAGACTAGCGGGGGTGGAGACCCAGTACTTC
TRBV19,.,TRBJ1-2,.,CASSIAGSLYGYTF,TGTGCCAGTAGTATAGCCGGGTCTCTCTATGGCTACACCTTC
TRBV25-1,once,TRBJ1-2,.,CASSNRAGGYTF,TGTGCCAGCAGTAACAGGGCTGGGGGCTACACCTTC